One and the same sample provided the 22 T cell receptor beta chains below, sequenced in a study of shared clonotypes between healthy human individuals. CD8 cells classed as naive were CD45RO-negative and positively selected for CCR7, excluding terminally differentiated effector memory CD45RA+ cells. Clones were sequenced by immunoSEQ multiplex PCR, and TCRdb holds only the in-frame ones, with some missing. This table holds around 600,000 clones, approximately 95% found once. Specimen: naive CD8+ T cells sorted from blood. The receptors shown here come from a woman under 40 in good health.

CDR3 residues: CASSQPPDRVGQPQHF. DNA of the CDR3: TGCGCCAGCAGTCAACCTCCGGACAGGGTAGGGCAGCCCCAGCATTTT. This chain uses TRBV23-1 with TRBJ1-5; TRBD1 matches at 8 bases. TRBV23-1 is an ORF, and what it does is uncertain. CDR3 length: 16 residues. The trim removed 2 bases at V and 7 bases at J, leaving 10 bases unmatched.

The chain recombines TRBV4-2 with TRBJ2-1, with TRBD2 matching 11 bases. After removal of 3 bases from V and 5 bases from J, the junction contained 3 bases not matched to a gene. This CDR3 comprises 15 residues. Germline loops: CDR1 LGHNA, CDR2 YNFKEQ. The CDR3 here is CASSHGTSGNNEQFF. CDR3 bases: TGTGCCAGCAGCCACGGGACTAGCGGTAACAATGAGCAGTTCTTC.

The V and J genes are TRBV19 and TRBJ2-2; no definite D call. The V gene lost 5 bases and the J gene lost 2 bases, with 9 bases spanning the gap. The CDR3 covers 14 residues. The germline V gene encodes CDR1 LNHDA and CDR2 SQIVND (reference sequence). The CDR3, as DNA: TGTGCCAGTAGTGTACTCGAAAACACCGGGGAGCTGTTTTTT. Protein: CASSVLENTGELFF.

This clone was recorded once. The chain carries TRBV7-8 and TRBJ1-1, with D perhaps TRBD1 (5 bases). The V and J ends lost 7 bases and 11 bases respectively, with 23 bases between them. Germline values: CDR1 SGHVS, CDR2 FQNEAQ. This CDR3 is 14 amino acids long. As DNA, the CDR3 is TGTGCCAGCACCTTGGGGAGGGTCTGGGGCAGGGCTTTCTTT. It codes for CASTLGRVWGRAFF. Looking up the rest from reference TRBV7-8 and TRBJ1-1 gives the full variable domain: GAGVSQSPRYKVAKRGQDVALRCDPISGHVSLFWYQQALGQGPEFLTYFQNEAQLDKSGLPSDRFFAERPEGSVSTLKIQRTQQEDSAVYLCASTLGRVWGRAFFGQGTRLTVV.

This clone was counted a single time. The J gene is TRBJ1-2, the V gene TRBV6-1; possibly TRBD1 for D (6 bases). The length of the CDR3 is 12 residues. V lost 9 bases and J 6 bases, leaving 14 bases between the germline ends. Germline V gene data show CDR1 as MNHNS and CDR2 as SASEGT. The DNA of the CDR3 is TGTGCCAGGGGAGGGGGGTCGAATGGCTACACCTTC. Encoded protein: CARGGGSNGYTF.

As to this clone: This sample also contains other DNA sequences that code for the same CDR3. The chain uses TRBV10-1 and TRBJ2-7, with D hard to call. CDR3 length equals 11 residues. Germline V gives CDR1 WNHNN, CDR2 SYGVQD (reference sequence). The germline V and J ends were trimmed by 3 bases and 3 bases, with 3 bases remaining between them. In DNA, the CDR3 is TGCGCCAGCAGTGAAGGCTACGAGCAGTACTTC. Protein: CASSEGYEQYF.

The rearrangement joins TRBV27 to TRBJ2-5; a weak D match, TRBD1 (5 bases). With 3 bases removed from V and 4 bases from J, the gap between germline ends came to 12 bases. The CDR3 is 14 residues long. Germline CDR1 and CDR2: MNHEY and SMNVEV (reference sequence). CDR3 nucleotides: TGTGCCAGCAGTTTGGTTCAGGGATTAGAGACCCAGTACTTC. Protein product: CASSLVQGLETQYF.

This clone was seen only a few times. The sample contains more than one DNA sequence encoding this CDR3. The chain has TRBV27 and TRBJ2-1, with D unclear. This CDR3 comprises 11 residues. V lost 2 bases and J lost 5, with 1 base in between. CDR1 MNHEY and CDR2 SMNVEV come from the germline V gene (reference sequence). This chain's CDR3 is CASSLNNEQFF. The CDR3 nucleotides read TGTGCCAGCAGTTTAAACAATGAGCAGTTCTTC.

For the CDR3, the DNA is TGTGCCAGCAGCTCCGGAACAGGCTTCGAGCAGTACTTC. It specifies CASSSGTGFEQYF. The chain links TRBV7-6 to TRBJ2-7, with D perhaps matching TRBD1 (5 bases). The CDR3 sequence is 13 residues long. V dropped 4 bases and J dropped 6 bases, with 13 bases sitting between them. Germline assignment: CDR1 SGHVS and CDR2 FNYEAQ.

The V call is TRBV6-5, the J call TRBJ1-5; D ambiguous. V was shortened by 3 bases and J by 9 bases, with 12 bases between the two germline ends. The CDR3 is made up of 13 amino acids. Germline assignment: CDR1 MNHEY and CDR2 SVGAGI. CDR3 sequence: CASSYDGKSPQHF. In DNA form, the CDR3 reads TGTGCCAGCAGTTATGACGGAAAGTCGCCCCAGCATTTT.

This chain uses TRBV5-6 with TRBJ2-3, with 8 bases matching TRBD1. Germline CDR1 reads SGHDT; CDR2 reads YYEEEE. V trimming: 0 bases; J trimming: 7 bases; junction bases outside the gene matches: 1. This CDR3 has 13 amino acids. CDR3 nucleotide sequence: TGTGCCAGCAGCTTGGCAGGGGGCAATACGCAGTATTTT. Translation gives CASSLAGGNTQYF.

This chain links TRBV2 with TRBJ2-4; TRBD1 matches 10 bases. Trimming cost V 6 bases and J 3 bases; bases outside gene matches: 5. CDR1 SNHLY and CDR2 FYNNEI come from the germline V gene. This CDR3 spans 15 amino acids. CDR3: CASRTGGDVKNIQYF. DNA for the CDR3: TGTGCCAGCAGGACAGGGGGCGACGTCAAAAACATTCAGTACTTC. Drawing the rest from reference TRBV2 and TRBJ2-4, the complete variable domain is EPEVTQTPSHQVTQMGQEVILRCVPISNHLYFYWYRQILGQKVEFLVSFYNNEISEKSEIFDDQFSVERPDGSNFTLKIRSTKLEDSAMYFCASRTGGDVKNIQYFGAGTRLSVL.

The chain has TRBV4-1 and TRBJ2-1, with 7 bases identical to TRBD1. The CDR3 spans 13 residues. Germline CDR1 and CDR2: MGHRA and YSYEKL. The ends lost 4 bases at V and 7 bases at J; junction bases unmatched: 4. The CDR3 DNA follows: TGCGCCAGCAGCCCCTCCAGGGGGAATGAGCAGTTCTTC. This encodes CASSPSRGNEQFF.

This sequence joins TRBV15 and TRBJ2-5; 7 nucleotides line up with TRBD1. The junction had 6 bases not matched to a gene; V was cut back by 2 bases and J by 3 bases. The CDR3 extends over 15 amino acids. In germline, CDR1 is LNHNV, CDR2 YYDKDF (reference sequence). CDR3 loop: CATSRQNRGEETQYF. In nucleotides, the CDR3 is TGTGCCACCAGCAGACAGAACAGGGGTGAAGAGACCCAGTACTTC.

The chain couples TRBV4-2 to TRBJ1-1; tentatively, D is TRBD1 (5 bases). Germline assignment: CDR1 LGHNA and CDR2 YNFKEQ. This CDR3 has 16 amino acids. Trimming left V 1 base short and J 1 base short, with 13 bases between. In nucleotides, the CDR3 is TGTGCCAGCAGCCAAGTACAGGACCCGGAGAACACTGAAGCTTTCTTT. Its protein product is CASSQVQDPENTEAFF.

The V call is TRBV23-1, the J call TRBJ2-2; possible D gene TRBD1, 6 bases. TRBV23-1 is sorted into the ORF group, with uncertain function. Trimming left V 4 bases short and J 0 bases short, with 12 bases between. This CDR3 contains 16 residues. DNA of the CDR3: TGCGCCAGCAGTCGCAGGGGTCGGGCGAACACCGGGGAGCTGTTTTTT. Encoded protein: CASSRRGRANTGELFF.

This chain uses TRBV28 with TRBJ2-7; D gene unclear. V shed 3 bases and J shed 0 bases, with 12 bases lying between them. The V gene's germline CDR1 is MDHEN and CDR2 SYDVKM. This CDR3 contains 15 residues. The chain's CDR3 is CASSLKSVSSYEQYF. In DNA, the CDR3 is TGTGCCAGCAGTTTGAAGTCTGTTAGCTCCTACGAGCAGTACTTC.

The V call is TRBV11-2, the J call TRBJ2-7; 9 bases align to TRBD2. Germline trimming cut 6 bases from V and 4 bases from J; bases unmatched to any gene: 13. This CDR3 has 16 amino acids. The germline CDR1 and CDR2 sequences are SGHAT and FQNNGV. The CDR3 sequence: CASSGFTSGSSYEQYF. CDR3 DNA sequence: TGTGCCAGCAGTGGTTTCACTAGCGGGTCATCATACGAGCAGTACTTC.

In nucleotides, the CDR3 is TGTGCCAGCAGTTTGTACGGGGAGCTGTTTTTT. Translating it yields CASSLYGELFF. J is TRBJ2-2 and V is TRBV28; D is uncertain. The CDR3 loop spans 11 amino acids. Trimming removed 3 bases from V and 7 bases from J, with 3 bases in between. Germline-derived CDR1 and CDR2 are MDHEN and SYDVKM.

The chain recombines TRBV27 with TRBJ2-7; 8 bases line up with TRBD1. Looked up from germline, CDR1 is MNHEY and CDR2 is SMNVEV (reference sequence). The V gene end was trimmed by 2 bases and the J gene end by 5 bases; junction bases not matched to a gene: 14. CDR3 size: 17 residues. CDR3 DNA: TGTGCCAGCAGTTTAGGGGGGTGGATTGGACAGGGCCACGAGCAGTACTTC. It encodes CASSLGGWIGQGHEQYF.

J is TRBJ1-4 and V is TRBV7-9; D is unclear. Germline V gene sequence: CDR1 SEHNR, CDR2 FQNEAQ (reference sequence). The CDR3 covers 13 residues. V dropped 5 bases and J dropped 8 bases, with 12 bases sitting between them. The CDR3 DNA reads TGTGCCAGCAGCCCCCAGCTTAGGGAAAAACTGTTTTTT. It is translated as CASSPQLREKLFF. Combining the CDR3 with reference TRBV7-9 and TRBJ1-4 gives the whole variable domain DTGVSQNPRHKITKRGQNVTFRCDPISEHNRLYWYRQTLGQGPEFLTYFQNEAQLEKSRLLSDRFSAERPKGSFSTLEIQRTEQGDSAMYLCASSPQLREKLFFGSGTQLSVL.

This chain links TRBV27 with TRBJ2-5; 7 nucleotides line up with TRBD1. The end of the DNA is better explained by TRBJ2-7, so the J call may be wrong. The CDR3 runs 12 residues. The germline CDR1 and CDR2 sequences are MNHEY and SMNVEV (reference sequence). CDR3 residues: CASSLDRFEQYF. CDR3 coding DNA: TGTGCCAGCAGTTTGGACAGGTTCGAGCAGTACTTC.